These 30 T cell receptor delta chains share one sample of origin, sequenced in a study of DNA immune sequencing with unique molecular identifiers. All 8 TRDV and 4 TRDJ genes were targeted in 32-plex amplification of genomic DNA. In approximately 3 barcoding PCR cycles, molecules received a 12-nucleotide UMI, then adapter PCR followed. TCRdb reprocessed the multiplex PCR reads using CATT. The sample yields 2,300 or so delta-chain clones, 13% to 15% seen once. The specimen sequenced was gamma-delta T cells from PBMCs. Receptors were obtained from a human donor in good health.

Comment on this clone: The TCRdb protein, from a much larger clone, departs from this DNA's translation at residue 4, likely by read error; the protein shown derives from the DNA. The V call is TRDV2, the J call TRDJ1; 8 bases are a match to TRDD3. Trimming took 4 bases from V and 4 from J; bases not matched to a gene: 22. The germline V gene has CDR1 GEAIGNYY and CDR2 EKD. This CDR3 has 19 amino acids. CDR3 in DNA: TGTGCCTGTGAAACCGTTATAGGCACTGGGGGCCCCCCAGACGATAAACTCATCTTT. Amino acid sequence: CACETVIGTGGPPDDKLIF.

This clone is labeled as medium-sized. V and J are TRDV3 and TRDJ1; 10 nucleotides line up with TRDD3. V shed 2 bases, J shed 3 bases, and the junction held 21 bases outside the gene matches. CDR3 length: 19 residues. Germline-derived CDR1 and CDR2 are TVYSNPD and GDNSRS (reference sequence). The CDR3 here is CAFLGLGDNWSSVPDKLIF. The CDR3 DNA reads TGTGCCTTTCTTGGTCTGGGGGATAATTGGTCTTCCGTGCCCGATAAACTCATCTTT.

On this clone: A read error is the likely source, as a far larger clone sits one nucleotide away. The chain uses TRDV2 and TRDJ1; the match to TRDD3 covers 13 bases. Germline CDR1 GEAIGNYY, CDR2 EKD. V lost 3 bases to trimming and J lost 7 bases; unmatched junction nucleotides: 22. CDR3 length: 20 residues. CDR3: CACDSLRPSTGGYEGVKLIF. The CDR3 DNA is TGTGCCTGTGACTCCCTACGTCCGAGTACTGGGGGATACGAAGGCGTTAAACTCATCTTT.

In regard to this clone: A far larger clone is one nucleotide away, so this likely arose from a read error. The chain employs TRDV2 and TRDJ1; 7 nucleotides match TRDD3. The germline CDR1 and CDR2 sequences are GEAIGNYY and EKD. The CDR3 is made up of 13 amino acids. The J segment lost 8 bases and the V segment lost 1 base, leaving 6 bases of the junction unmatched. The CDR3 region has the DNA TGTGCCTGTGACACTTTACTGGGGCAGAAACTCATCTTT. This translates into CACDTLLGQKLIF.

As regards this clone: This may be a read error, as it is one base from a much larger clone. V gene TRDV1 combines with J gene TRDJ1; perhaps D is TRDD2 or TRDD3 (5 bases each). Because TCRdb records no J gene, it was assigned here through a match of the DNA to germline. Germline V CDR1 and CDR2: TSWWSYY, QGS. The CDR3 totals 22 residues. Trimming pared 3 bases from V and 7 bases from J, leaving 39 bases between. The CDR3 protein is CALGDLPRYSSRYWPEAVKLIF. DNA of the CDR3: TGTGCTCTTGGGGATCTTCCCCGATACTCTTCTCGCTACTGGCCAGAGGCCGTTAAACTCATCTTT.

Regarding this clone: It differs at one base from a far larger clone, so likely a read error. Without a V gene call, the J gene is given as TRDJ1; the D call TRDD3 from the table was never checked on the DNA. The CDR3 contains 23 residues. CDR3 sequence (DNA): TGTGCCTGTGACACCGTAACTGGGGGATCCATGTACCGTACCCGGGGCAGTGGGGGTAAACTCATCTTT. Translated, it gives CACDTVTGGSMYRTRGSGGKLIF.

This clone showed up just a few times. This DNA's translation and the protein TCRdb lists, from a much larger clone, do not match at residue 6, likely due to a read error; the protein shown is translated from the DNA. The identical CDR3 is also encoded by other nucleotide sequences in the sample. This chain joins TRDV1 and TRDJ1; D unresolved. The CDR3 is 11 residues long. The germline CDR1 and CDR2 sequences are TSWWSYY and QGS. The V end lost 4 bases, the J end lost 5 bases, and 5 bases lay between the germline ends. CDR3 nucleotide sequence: TGTGCTCTTGGGGGGTTGGATAAACTCATCTTT. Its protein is CALGGLDKLIF.

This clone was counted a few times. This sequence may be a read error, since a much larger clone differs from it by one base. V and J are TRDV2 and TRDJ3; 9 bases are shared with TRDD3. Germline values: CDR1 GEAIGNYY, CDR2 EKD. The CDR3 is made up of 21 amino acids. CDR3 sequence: CACDTLDDWGTSSWNTRQMFF. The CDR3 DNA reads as TGTGCCTGTGACACCCTCGACGACTGGGGGACGAGCTCCTGGAACACCCGACAGATGTTTTTC.

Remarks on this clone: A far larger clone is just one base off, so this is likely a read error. CDR3 bases: TGTGCCTGTGACACCCTTGGGACTGGGGGATACAGAAGGTACACCGATAAACTCATCTTT. Encoded protein: CACDTLGTGGYRRYTDKLIF. This chain connects TRDV2 to TRDJ1; 12 positions match TRDD3. Germline CDR1 reads GEAIGNYY; CDR2 reads EKD. The CDR3 covers 20 residues. J lost 0 bases, V lost 0 bases, and 13 bases had no gene match.

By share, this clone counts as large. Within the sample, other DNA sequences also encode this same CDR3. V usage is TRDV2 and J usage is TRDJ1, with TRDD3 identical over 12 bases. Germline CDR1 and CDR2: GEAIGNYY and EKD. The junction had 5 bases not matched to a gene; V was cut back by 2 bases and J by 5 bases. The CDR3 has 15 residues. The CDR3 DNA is TGTGCCTGTGACATCTGGGGGATACGGGGAGATAAACTCATCTTT. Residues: CACDIWGIRGDKLIF.

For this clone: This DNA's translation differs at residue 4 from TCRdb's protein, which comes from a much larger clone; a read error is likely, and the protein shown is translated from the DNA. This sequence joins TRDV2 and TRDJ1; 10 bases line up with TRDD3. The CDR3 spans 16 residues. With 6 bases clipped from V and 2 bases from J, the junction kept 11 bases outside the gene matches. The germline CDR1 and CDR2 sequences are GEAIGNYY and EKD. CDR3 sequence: CACNGLGDIQTDKLIF. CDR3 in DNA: TGTGCCTGTAATGGGCTGGGGGATATTCAGACCGATAAACTCATCTTT.

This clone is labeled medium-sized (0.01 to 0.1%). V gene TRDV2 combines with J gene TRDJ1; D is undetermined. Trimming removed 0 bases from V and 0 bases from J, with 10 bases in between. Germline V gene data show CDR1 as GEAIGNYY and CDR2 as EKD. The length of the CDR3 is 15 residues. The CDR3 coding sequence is TGTGCCTGTGACACCGTTGGGCTCAACACCGATAAACTCATCTTT. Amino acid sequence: CACDTVGLNTDKLIF.

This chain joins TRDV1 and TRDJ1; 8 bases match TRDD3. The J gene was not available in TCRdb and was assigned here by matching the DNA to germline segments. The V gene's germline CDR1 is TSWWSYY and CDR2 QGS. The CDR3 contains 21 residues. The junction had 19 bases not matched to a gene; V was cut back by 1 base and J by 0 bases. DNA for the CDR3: TGTGCTCTTGGGGAACCCCAATACCAACCTCTACTGGGGGGTTACACCGATAAACTCATCTTT. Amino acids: CALGEPQYQPLLGGYTDKLIF.

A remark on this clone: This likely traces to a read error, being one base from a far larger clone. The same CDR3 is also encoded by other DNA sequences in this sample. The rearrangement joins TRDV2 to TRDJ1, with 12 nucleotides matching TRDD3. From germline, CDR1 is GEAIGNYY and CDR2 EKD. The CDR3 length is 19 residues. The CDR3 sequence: CACDEISTGGYPYTDKLIF. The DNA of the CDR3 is TGTGCCTGTGACGAGATCTCGACTGGGGGATACCCGTACACTGATAAACTCATCTTT.

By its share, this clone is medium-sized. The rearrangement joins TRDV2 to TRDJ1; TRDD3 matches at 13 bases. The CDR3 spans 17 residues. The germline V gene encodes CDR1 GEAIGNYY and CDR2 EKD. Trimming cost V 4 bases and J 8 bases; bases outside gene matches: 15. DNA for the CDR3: TGTGCCTGTGATCCACTGGGGGATACGCCCTTTTCACGCAAACTCATCTTT. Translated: CACDPLGDTPFSRKLIF.

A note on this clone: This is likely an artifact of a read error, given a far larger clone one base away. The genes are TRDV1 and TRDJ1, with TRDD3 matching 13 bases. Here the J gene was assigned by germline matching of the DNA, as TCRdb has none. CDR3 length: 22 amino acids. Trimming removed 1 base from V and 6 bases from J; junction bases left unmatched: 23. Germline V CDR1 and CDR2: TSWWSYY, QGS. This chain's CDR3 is CALGEPPSLTYWGIRSTYKLIF. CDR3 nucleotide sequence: TGTGCTCTTGGGGAACCACCTTCCCTTACTTACTGGGGGATACGCTCTACCTATAAACTCATCTTT.

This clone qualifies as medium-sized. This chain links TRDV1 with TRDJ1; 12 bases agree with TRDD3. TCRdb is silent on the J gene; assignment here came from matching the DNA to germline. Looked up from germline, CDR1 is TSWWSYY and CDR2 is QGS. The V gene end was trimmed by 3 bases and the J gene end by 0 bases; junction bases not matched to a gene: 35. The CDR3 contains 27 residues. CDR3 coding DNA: TGTGCTCTTGGGGACTATTGTTCCCCAAATCCGTACTGGGGGATACTCGCGGCGCCATCAAACACCGATAAACTCATCTTT. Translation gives CALGDYCSPNPYWGILAAPSNTDKLIF.

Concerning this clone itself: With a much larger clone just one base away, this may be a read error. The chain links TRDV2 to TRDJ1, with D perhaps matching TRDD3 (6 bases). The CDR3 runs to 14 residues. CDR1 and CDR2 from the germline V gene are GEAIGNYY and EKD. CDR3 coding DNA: TGTGCCAGTGACAGAATGATACGCCGAGAAGAACTCATCTTT. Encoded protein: CASDRMIRREELIF.

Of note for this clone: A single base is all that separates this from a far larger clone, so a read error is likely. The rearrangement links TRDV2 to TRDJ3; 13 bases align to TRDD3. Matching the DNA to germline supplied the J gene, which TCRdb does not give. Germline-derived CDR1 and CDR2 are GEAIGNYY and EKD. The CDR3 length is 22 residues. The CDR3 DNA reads TGTGCCGGTGACACCCCCCAACTGGGGGATACGCGGAGTCGCTGGGACACCCGACAGATGTTTTTC. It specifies CAGDTPQLGDTRSRWDTRQMFF.

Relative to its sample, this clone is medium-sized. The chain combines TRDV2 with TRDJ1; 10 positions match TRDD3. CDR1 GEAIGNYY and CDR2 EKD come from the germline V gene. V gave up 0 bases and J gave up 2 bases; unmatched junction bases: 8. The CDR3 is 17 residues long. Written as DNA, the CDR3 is TGTGCCTGTGACACCGTGAGCCGACTGGGGGATACCGATAAACTCATCTTT. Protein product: CACDTVSRLGDTDKLIF.

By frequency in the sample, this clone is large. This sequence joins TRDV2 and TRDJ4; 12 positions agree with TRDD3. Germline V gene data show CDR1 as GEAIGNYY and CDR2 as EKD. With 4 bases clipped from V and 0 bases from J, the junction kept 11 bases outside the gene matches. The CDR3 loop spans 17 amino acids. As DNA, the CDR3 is TGTGCCTGTGATCCCCTACTGGGGGATACTGAATCCAGACCCCTGATCTTT. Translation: CACDPLLGDTESRPLIF.

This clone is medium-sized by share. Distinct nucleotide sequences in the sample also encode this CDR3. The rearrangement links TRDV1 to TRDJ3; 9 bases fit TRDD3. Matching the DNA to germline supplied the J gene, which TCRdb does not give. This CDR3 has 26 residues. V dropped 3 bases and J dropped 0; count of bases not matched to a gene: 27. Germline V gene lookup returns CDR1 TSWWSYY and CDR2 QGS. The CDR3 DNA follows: TGTGCTCTTGGGGACTTCCTCTCCACCTCTTTGTACTGGGGGAAGAAGAGCTCCTGGGACACCCGACAGATGTTTTTC. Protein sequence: CALGDFLSTSLYWGKKSSWDTRQMFF.

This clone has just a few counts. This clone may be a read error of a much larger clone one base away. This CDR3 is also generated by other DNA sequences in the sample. CDR3 protein: CAFKGTSGDTPDKLIF. DNA for the CDR3: TGTGCCTTTAAGGGTACGTCGGGGGATACTCCCGATAAACTCATCTTT. The chain is built from TRDV3 and TRDJ1, with 9 bases aligning to TRDD3. V shed 1 base and J 3 bases; nucleotides not matched to a gene: 12. The CDR3 covers 16 residues. CDR1 is TVYSNPD and CDR2 is GDNSRS in the germline V gene (reference sequence).

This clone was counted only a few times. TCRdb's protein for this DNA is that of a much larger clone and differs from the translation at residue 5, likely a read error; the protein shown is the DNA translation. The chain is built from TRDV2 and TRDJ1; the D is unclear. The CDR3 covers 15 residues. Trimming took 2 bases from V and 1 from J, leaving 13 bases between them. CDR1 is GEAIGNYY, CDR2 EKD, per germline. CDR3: CACDNLNGVTDKLIF. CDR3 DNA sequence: TGTGCCTGTGACAATCTGAACGGGGTCACCGATAAACTCATCTTT.

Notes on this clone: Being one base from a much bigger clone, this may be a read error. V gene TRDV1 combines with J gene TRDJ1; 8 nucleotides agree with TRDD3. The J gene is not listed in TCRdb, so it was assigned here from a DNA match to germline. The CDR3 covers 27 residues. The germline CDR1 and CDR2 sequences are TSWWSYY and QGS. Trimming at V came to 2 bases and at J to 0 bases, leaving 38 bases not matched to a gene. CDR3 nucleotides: TGTGCTCTTGGGGAAGGGCAGGGCCGCATTCGTCGGGGGATAAAGGGAGGATCTGAATGGTACACCGATAAACTCATCTTT. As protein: CALGEGQGRIRRGIKGGSEWYTDKLIF.

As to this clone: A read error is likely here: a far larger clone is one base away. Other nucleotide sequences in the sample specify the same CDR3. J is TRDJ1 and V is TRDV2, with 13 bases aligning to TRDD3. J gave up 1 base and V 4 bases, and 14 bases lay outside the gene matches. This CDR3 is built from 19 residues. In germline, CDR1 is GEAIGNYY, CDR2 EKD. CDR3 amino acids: CACDALLGDTRWLTDKLIF. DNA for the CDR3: TGTGCCTGTGATGCCTTACTGGGGGATACGCGATGGCTCACCGATAAACTCATCTTT.

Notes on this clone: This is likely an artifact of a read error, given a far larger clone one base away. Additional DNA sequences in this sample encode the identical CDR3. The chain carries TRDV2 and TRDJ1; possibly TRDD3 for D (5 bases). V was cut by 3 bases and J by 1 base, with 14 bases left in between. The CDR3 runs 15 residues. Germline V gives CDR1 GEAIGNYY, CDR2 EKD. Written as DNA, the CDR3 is TGTGCCTGTGACTTACTTGGGGAGCCCACCGATAAACTCATCTTT. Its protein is CACDLLGEPTDKLIF.

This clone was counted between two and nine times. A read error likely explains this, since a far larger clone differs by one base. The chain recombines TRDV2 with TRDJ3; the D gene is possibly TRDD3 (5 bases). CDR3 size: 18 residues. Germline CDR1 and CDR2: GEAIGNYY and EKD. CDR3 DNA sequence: TGTGCCTGTGACACCGCGGGGGCGCGCTCCTGGGACGCCCGACAGATGTTTTTC. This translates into CACDTAGARSWDARQMFF.

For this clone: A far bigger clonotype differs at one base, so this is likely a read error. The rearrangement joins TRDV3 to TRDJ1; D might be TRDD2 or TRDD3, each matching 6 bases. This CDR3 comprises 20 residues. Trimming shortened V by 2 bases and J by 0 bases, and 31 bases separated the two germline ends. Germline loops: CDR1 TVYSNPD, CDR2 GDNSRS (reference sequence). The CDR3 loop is CAFSYVNWDPSIEYTDKLIF. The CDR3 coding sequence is TGTGCCTTTTCCTACGTCAACTGGGACCCGTCAATAGAGTACACCGATAAACTCATCTTT.

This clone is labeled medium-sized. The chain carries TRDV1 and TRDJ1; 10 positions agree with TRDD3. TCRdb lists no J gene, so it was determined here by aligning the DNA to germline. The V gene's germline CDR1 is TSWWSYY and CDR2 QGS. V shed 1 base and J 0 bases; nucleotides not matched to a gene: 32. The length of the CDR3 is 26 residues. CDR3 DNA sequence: TGTGCTCTTGGGGAACCACCTTTTGACTTCCGTCCATGGGGGACTGGGGGATCCCAGTACACCGATAAACTCATCTTT. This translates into CALGEPPFDFRPWGTGGSQYTDKLIF.